The next 20 T cell receptor beta chains were all read from a single sample in a study of T cells in Graves' hyperthyroidism and ophthalmopathy. Amplified regions were TCR beta CDR3 sequences from RNA transcripts. First-round RT-PCR with HTBI primers amplified the TCR CDR3 region. TCRdb processed the multiplex PCR reads anew with MiXCR; each CDR3 protein has one entry. The repertoire holds about 510,000 distinct CDR3 sequences, with 12% to 15% as singletons. The source material was blood. These receptors originate from a woman in her forties with Graves' hyperthyroidism.

This chain links TRBV7-3 with TRBJ2-5; D remains ambiguous. The CDR3 has 15 residues. Trimming pared 0 bases from V and 5 bases from J, leaving 13 bases between. Per the germline V gene, CDR1 is SGHTA and CDR2 is FQGTGA. The CDR3 reads CASSLTGTPGETQYF. The CDR3 DNA reads TGTGCCAGCAGCTTAACTGGCACCCCCGGGGAGACCCAGTACTTC.

Turning to this clonotype: At one end the junction does not follow the germline gene, possibly because of a read error. V gene TRBV9 combines with J gene TRBJ2-7; D possibly corresponds to TRBD2 (7 bases). The CDR3 is 14 amino acids. Germline V gene lookup returns CDR1 SGDLS and CDR2 YYNGEE. The CDR3 loop reads CTSSERGGGGEQYF. The CDR3 nucleotides read TGTACCAGCAGCGAACGGGGAGGGGGAGGCGAGCAGTACTTC.

This clonotype showed up many times. The rearrangement links TRBV4-2 to TRBJ2-1; TRBD2 agrees at 7 bases. The CDR3 covers 15 residues. CDR1 and CDR2 from the germline V gene are LGHNA and YNFKEQ. V lost 0 bases and J lost 5; bases outside the gene matches: 4. This CDR3 reads CASSQDLTSNNEQFF. The DNA of the CDR3 is TGTGCCAGCAGCCAAGATCTGACTAGCAACAATGAGCAGTTCTTC.

This clonotype was detected ten times or more. The chain links TRBV27 to TRBJ2-7; D is possibly TRBD2 (5 bases). The CDR3 is made up of 13 amino acids. V lost 2 bases, J lost 5 bases, and 10 bases lay in between. Looked up from germline, CDR1 is MNHEY and CDR2 is SMNVEV (reference sequence). CDR3 sequence: CASSLRPGDEQYF. The DNA of the CDR3 is TGTGCCAGCAGTTTAAGACCCGGGGACGAGCAGTACTTC.

This clonotype was seen ten or more times. The V gene is TRBV29-1, the J gene TRBJ2-3, with TRBD2 identical over 12 bases. The CDR3 is 13 residues long. CDR1 and CDR2 from the germline V gene are SQVTM and ANQGSEA. The V gene end was trimmed by 4 bases and the J gene end by 4 bases; junction bases not matched to a gene: 0. Here the CDR3 reads CSVGLAGADTQYF. DNA of the CDR3: TGCAGCGTTGGACTAGCGGGAGCAGATACGCAGTATTTT.

The chain combines TRBV6-1 with TRBJ2-7, with 9 nucleotides matching TRBD1. The CDR3 covers 15 residues. V shed 6 bases and J 2 bases; nucleotides not matched to a gene: 8. Germline V lookup: CDR1 MNHNS, CDR2 SASEGT. For the CDR3, the DNA is TGTGCCAGCAGCCACCAGGACAGGGGAGCCTACGAGCAGTACTTC. Amino acids: CASSHQDRGAYEQYF.

V and J are TRBV20-1 and TRBJ2-7; 8 bases align to TRBD1. The CDR3 is 16 residues long. The trim removed 0 bases at V and 6 bases at J, leaving 13 bases unmatched. From germline, CDR1 is DFQATT and CDR2 SNEGSKA (reference sequence). This chain's CDR3 is CSARDSFSHRGVEQYF. In nucleotides, the CDR3 is TGCAGTGCTAGAGATTCTTTTTCTCACAGGGGGGTCGAGCAGTACTTC.

This clonotype was detected ten times or more. This sequence joins TRBV6-1 and TRBJ2-2; D unclear. V was shortened by 6 bases and J by 5 bases, with 13 bases between the two germline ends. The germline CDR1 and CDR2 sequences are MNHNS and SASEGT. This CDR3 has 14 amino acids. The CDR3 is CASRKDGLTGELFF. In DNA, the CDR3 is TGTGCCAGCAGGAAGGACGGATTAACCGGGGAGCTGTTTTTT.

Concerning this clonotype: A read error is possible here, since a much larger clone lies one base away. The V gene is TRBV15, the J gene TRBJ2-1; D might be TRBD1 or TRBD2, each matching 5 bases. The germline V gene encodes CDR1 LNHNV and CDR2 YYDKDF (reference sequence). The V end was cut by 0 bases, the J end by 7 bases, with 13 bases between. The CDR3 runs 15 residues. The CDR3 sequence is CATSRDLGPVNEQFF. The CDR3 bases are TGTGCCACCAGCAGAGATCTGGGACCAGTGAATGAGCAGTTCTTC.

For this clonotype: This may arise from a read error, as a much more abundant clone is one base away. The conserved final phenylalanine or tryptophan is absent from the CDR3, which likely points to a read error. CDR3 region: CASNGRGVSYEQYL. For the CDR3, the DNA is TGTGCCAGCAATGGGCGGGGGGTGTCCTACGAGCAGTACCTC. The chain recombines TRBV28 with TRBJ2-7, with TRBD2 matching 8 bases. The length of the CDR3 is 14 residues. V dropped 7 bases and J dropped 1; count of bases not matched to a gene: 6. Germline values: CDR1 MDHEN, CDR2 SYDVKM.

This clonotype was counted at least ten times. The gene calls are TRBV20-1 and TRBJ2-1, with 12 bases fitting TRBD2. V lost 5 bases to trimming and J lost 10 bases; unmatched junction nucleotides: 9. This CDR3 is 14 amino acids long. The germline CDR1 and CDR2 sequences are DFQATT and SNEGSKA (reference sequence). The CDR3 DNA reads TGCAGTGCTCAGACTAGCGGGAGAAACGAGGAGCAGTTCTTC. Its translation is CSAQTSGRNEEQFF.

This chain uses TRBV4-1 with TRBJ2-3; maybe TRBD1 (6 bases). The V end lost 1 base, the J end lost 3 bases, and 11 bases lay between the germline ends. The CDR3 contains 15 residues. CDR1 MGHRA and CDR2 YSYEKL come from the germline V gene. The CDR3 DNA is TGCGCCAGCAGCCAAGGGAGACAGGTTACAGATACGCAGTATTTT. Encoded protein: CASSQGRQVTDTQYF.

This clonotype was observed a handful of times. The chain joins TRBV12-5 to TRBJ2-1; D gene uncertain. Trimming removed 5 bases at V and 1 base at J, with 15 bases between. The CDR3 covers 16 residues. CDR1 LGHNT and CDR2 FRNRAP come from the germline V gene. The CDR3 DNA follows: TGTGCTAGTGGTCCCGAAACCGGGCCTTCCTACAATGAGCAGTTCTTC. Translated: CASGPETGPSYNEQFF.

This chain uses TRBV10-2 with TRBJ2-7; TRBD1 matches at 9 bases. Germline CDR1 and CDR2: WSHSY and SAAADI. The ends lost 5 bases at V and 5 bases at J; junction bases unmatched: 4. This CDR3 comprises 13 residues. CDR3 region: CASSSGTGNEQYF. The CDR3 bases are TGCGCCAGCAGTTCCGGGACAGGGAACGAGCAGTACTTC.

This clonotype was observed at least ten times. The J gene is TRBJ1-1, the V gene TRBV20-1, with 8 bases identical to TRBD1. This CDR3 has 15 residues. Trimming took 2 bases from V and 5 from J; bases not matched to a gene: 10. Germline V gene data show CDR1 as DFQATT and CDR2 as SNEGSKA (reference sequence). In nucleotides, the CDR3 is TGCAGTGCTAGAACACGGACAGGGAACTTAACTGAAGCTTTCTTT. This encodes CSARTRTGNLTEAFF.

In its sample, this clonotype was seen many times. V is TRBV7-9 and J is TRBJ2-1, with 13 bases aligning to TRBD2. J gave up 4 bases and V 4 bases, and 4 bases lay outside the gene matches. Germline CDR1 reads SEHNR; CDR2 reads FQNEAQ (reference sequence). CDR3 length equals 16 residues. As DNA, the CDR3 is TGTGCCAGCAGCTCACCGACTAGCGGGAGGTACAATGAGCAGTTCTTC. Its protein product is CASSSPTSGRYNEQFF.

Many counts were recorded for this clonotype. V is TRBV2 and J is TRBJ2-3; TRBD2 matches at 7 bases. The CDR3 consists of 16 residues. The V gene end was trimmed by 5 bases and the J gene end by 3 bases; junction bases not matched to a gene: 11. Per the germline V gene, CDR1 is SNHLY and CDR2 is FYNNEI. The CDR3 DNA reads TGTGCCAGCAGTCGACGACTAGCCATAGGTACAGATACGCAGTATTTT. Translated, it gives CASSRRLAIGTDTQYF.

This clonotype showed up just a few times. V is TRBV28 and J is TRBJ2-1; possibly TRBD1 or TRBD2 for D (5 bases each). CDR1 and CDR2 (germline): MDHEN, SYDVKM. V was cut by 6 bases and J by 5 bases, with 17 bases left in between. The CDR3 covers 15 residues. In DNA form, the CDR3 reads TGTGCCAGCAGCCCCTGGGGGTTCCCGGACAATGAGCAGTTCTTC. This sequence encodes CASSPWGFPDNEQFF.

This clonotype was seen more than once but under ten times. V gene TRBV28 combines with J gene TRBJ1-1, with 11 bases that match TRBD1. The CDR3 consists of 15 residues. The germline gives CDR1 MDHEN, CDR2 SYDVKM. V dropped 1 base and J dropped 5; count of bases not matched to a gene: 3. The CDR3 DNA sequence: TGTGCCAGCAGTTTATTTGGGACAGGGGGTACTGAAGCTTTCTTT. Translation gives CASSLFGTGGTEAFF.

This clonotype was observed at least ten times. This chain connects TRBV2 to TRBJ2-7; D ambiguous. The CDR3 runs 13 residues. V shed 2 bases and J shed 2 bases, with 7 bases lying between them. Germline CDR1 and CDR2: SNHLY and FYNNEI. CDR3 nucleotides: TGTGCCAGCAGTGAATACAGAACCTACGAGCAGTACTTC. This codes for CASSEYRTYEQYF. Full variable domain (missing parts from reference TRBV2 and TRBJ2-7): EPEVTQTPSHQVTQMGQEVILRCVPISNHLYFYWYRQILGQKVEFLVSFYNNEISEKSEIFDDQFSVERPDGSNFTLKIRSTKLEDSAMYFCASSEYRTYEQYFGPGTRLTVT.